The sequence of this T cell receptor beta chain was determined in a study of identifying expanded T cells in peripheral blood. Measured with immunoSEQ multiplex PCR; TCRdb has only the in-frame clones, and not every one. This table holds approximately 97,000 clones, 88% found once. Collection occurred without any documented infections or immune events in donors. Study-level points and caveats: Two-week clone count variance significantly increased as total template count grew.

In regard to this clone: No antigen is known for it.

Sequenced material: blood. The receptor's source is a person aged 18 to 75 in good health.

The CDR3 DNA sequence: TGTGCCAGCAGCTCCCGACAGGGTCCGTACTTC. It yields the protein CASSSRQGPYF. This chain joins TRBV16 and TRBJ2-7; 7 bases match TRBD1. Germline assignment: CDR1 KGHSY and CDR2 FQNENV. CDR3 size: 11 residues. V trimming: 5 bases; J trimming: 12 bases; junction bases outside the gene matches: 7.